This T cell receptor beta chain originates from a study of cytomegalovirus exposure and HLA in healthy donors. Whole-study findings and limits: Subsequent analysis revealed that first-cohort TCR clusters tended to co-occur in the 90 to 150 validation repertoires. Rare TCR sequences predominated, though certain public TCRs were found in many donors. Cytomegalovirus status, reportedly, was diagnosed with high specificity and sensitivity by the classifier.

Profiling relied on immunoSEQ multiplex PCR, and the TCRdb table lists in-frame clones only, not all of them. The repertoire includes more than 95,000 clones, 85% to 90% of them detected once, and roughly 2% sits in the top ten. In regard to this clone: Its antigen remains unknown.

This CDR3 is built from 15 residues. V lost 2 bases and J lost 4; bases outside the gene matches: 7. The germline V gene has CDR1 SGHRS and CDR2 YFSETQ. The sequence came from a woman aged 18-35 years in good health and CMV-seronegative. This chain joins TRBV5-1 and TRBJ2-7, with TRBD1 identical over 9 bases. The sequenced sample consisted of PBMCs. As DNA, the CDR3 is TGCGCCAGCAGCTTCGGGGACAGGGATAGTTACGAGCAGTACTTC. Translating gives CASSFGDRDSYEQYF. Full variable domain (outside the CDR3, taken from reference TRBV5-1 and TRBJ2-7): KAGVTQTPRYLIKTRGQQVTLSCSPISGHRSVSWYQQTPGQGLQFLFEYFSETQRNKGNFPGRFSGRQFSNSRSEMNVSTLELGDSALYLCASSFGDRDSYEQYFGPGTRLTVT.